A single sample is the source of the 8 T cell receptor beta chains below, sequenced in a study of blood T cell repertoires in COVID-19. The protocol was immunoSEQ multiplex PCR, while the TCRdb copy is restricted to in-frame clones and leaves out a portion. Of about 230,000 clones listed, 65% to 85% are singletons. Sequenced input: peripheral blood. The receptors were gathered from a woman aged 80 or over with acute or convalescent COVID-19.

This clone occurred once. CDR3 in DNA: TGTGCCAGCAGCCTGCGGGGGGGCGAATCCCATACGCAGTATTTT. It specifies CASSLRGGESHTQYF. This rearrangement joins TRBV3-1 (or the pseudogene TRBV3-2) to TRBJ2-3; TRBD2 aligns across 9 bases. Looked up from germline, CDR1 is LGHDT and CDR2 is YNNKEL (reference sequence). With V trimmed by 4 bases and J by 7 bases, 9 bases remained unmatched. The CDR3 contains 15 residues.

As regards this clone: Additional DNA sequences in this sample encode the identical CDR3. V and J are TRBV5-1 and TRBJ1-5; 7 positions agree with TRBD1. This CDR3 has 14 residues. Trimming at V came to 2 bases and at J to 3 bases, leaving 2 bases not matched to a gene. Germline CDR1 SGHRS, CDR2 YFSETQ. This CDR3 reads CASSLGGSNQPQHF. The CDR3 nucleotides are TGCGCCAGCAGCTTAGGGGGCTCCAATCAGCCCCAGCATTTT. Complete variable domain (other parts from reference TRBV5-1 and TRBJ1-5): KAGVTQTPRYLIKTRGQQVTLSCSPISGHRSVSWYQQTPGQGLQFLFEYFSETQRNKGNFPGRFSGRQFSNSRSEMNVSTLELGDSALYLCASSLGGSNQPQHFGDGTRLSIL.

CDR3 sequence: CATSRGRTGKNTGELFF. For the CDR3, the DNA is TGTGCCACCAGCAGAGGCAGGACAGGGAAGAACACCGGGGAGCTGTTTTTT. The chain combines TRBV15 with TRBJ2-2; TRBD1 agrees at 8 bases. This CDR3 contains 17 residues. Germline CDR1 is LNHNV and CDR2 is YYDKDF (reference sequence). After removal of 1 base from V and 1 base from J, the junction contained 5 bases not matched to a gene. The whole variable domain, filled in from reference TRBV15 and TRBJ2-2, reads DAMVIQNPRYQVTQFGKPVTLSCSQTLNHNVMYWYQQKSSQAPKLLFHYYDKDFNNEADTPDNFQSRRPNTSFCFLDIRSPGLGDTAMYLCATSRGRTGKNTGELFFGEGSRLTVL.

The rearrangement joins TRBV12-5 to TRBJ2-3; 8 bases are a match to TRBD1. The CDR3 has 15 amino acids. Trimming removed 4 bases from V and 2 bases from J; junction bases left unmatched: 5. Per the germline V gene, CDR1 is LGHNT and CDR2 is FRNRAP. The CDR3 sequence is CASGSGQGNTDTQYF. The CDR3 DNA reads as TGTGCTAGTGGTTCTGGACAGGGCAACACAGATACGCAGTATTTT.

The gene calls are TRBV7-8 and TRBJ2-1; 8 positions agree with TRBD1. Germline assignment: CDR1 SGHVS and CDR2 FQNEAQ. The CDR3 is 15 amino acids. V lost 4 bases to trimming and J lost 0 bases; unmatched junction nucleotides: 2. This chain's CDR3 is CASSSDRVSYNEQFF. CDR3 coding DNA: TGTGCCAGCAGCTCGGACAGGGTCTCCTACAATGAGCAGTTCTTC.

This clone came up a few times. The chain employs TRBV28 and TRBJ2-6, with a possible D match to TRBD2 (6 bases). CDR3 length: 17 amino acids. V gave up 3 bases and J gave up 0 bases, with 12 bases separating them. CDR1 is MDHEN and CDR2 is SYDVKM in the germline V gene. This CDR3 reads CASSFVGLPSGANVLTF. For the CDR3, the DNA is TGTGCCAGCAGTTTCGTGGGACTCCCCTCTGGGGCCAACGTCCTGACTTTC.

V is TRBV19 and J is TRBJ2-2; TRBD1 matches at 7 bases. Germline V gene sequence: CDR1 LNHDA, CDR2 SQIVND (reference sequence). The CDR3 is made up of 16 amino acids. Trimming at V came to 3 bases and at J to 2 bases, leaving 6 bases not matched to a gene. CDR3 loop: CASSMKAGGNTGELFF. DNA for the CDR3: TGTGCCAGTAGTATGAAGGCAGGGGGAAACACCGGGGAGCTGTTTTTT.

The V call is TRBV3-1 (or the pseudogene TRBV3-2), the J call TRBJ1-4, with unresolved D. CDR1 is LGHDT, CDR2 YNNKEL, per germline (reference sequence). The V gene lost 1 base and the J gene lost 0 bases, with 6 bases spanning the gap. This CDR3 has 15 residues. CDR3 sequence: CASSQGPATNEKLFF. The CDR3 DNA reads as TGTGCCAGCAGCCAAGGCCCAGCAACTAATGAAAAACTGTTTTTT.